A single sample gave rise to the 5 T cell receptor beta chains below, sequenced in a study of blood T cell repertoires in COVID-19. Here immunoSEQ multiplex PCR was the method, and the copy in TCRdb shows in-frame clones only, minus some. Seen here are fewer than 30,000 clones, about nine tenths observed once, and the top ten hold roughly 8%. Material for sequencing was peripheral blood. Receptors were obtained from a man in his fifties or sixties with active COVID-19.

This chain connects TRBV5-6 to TRBJ2-6; D unclear. The CDR3 runs 16 residues. Trimming stripped 4 bases from V and 0 bases from J, with 11 bases between. Germline V gene data show CDR1 as SGHDT and CDR2 as YYEEEE. The CDR3 bases are TGTGCCAGCAGCGAATATTTCGGCTCTGGGGCCAACGTCCTGACTTTC. Translating it yields CASSEYFGSGANVLTF.

V is TRBV28 and J is TRBJ2-5; 10 bases are a match to TRBD1. V dropped 2 bases and J dropped 3; count of bases not matched to a gene: 3. Germline CDR1 reads MDHEN; CDR2 reads SYDVKM. CDR3 size: 15 residues. The chain's CDR3 is CASSLRTGGEETQYF. CDR3 sequence (DNA): TGTGCCAGCAGTTTACGGACAGGGGGGGAAGAGACCCAGTACTTC. Full variable domain (remainder filled in from reference TRBV28 and TRBJ2-5): DVKVTQSSRYLVKRTGEKVFLECVQDMDHENMFWYRQDPGLGLRLIYFSYDVKMKEKGDIPEGYSVSREKKERFSLILESASTNQTSMYLCASSLRTGGEETQYFGPGTRLLVL.

This clone was found a few times. The rearrangement uses TRBV11-3 and TRBJ2-5; 7 nucleotides agree with TRBD2. Germline values: CDR1 SGHNT, CDR2 YENEEA. The junction had 10 bases not matched to a gene; V was cut back by 1 base and J by 5 bases. This CDR3 comprises 16 residues. The CDR3 loop is CASSLGVQRAGETQYF. The CDR3 DNA is TGTGCCAGCAGCTTAGGCGTCCAGAGAGCGGGGGAGACCCAGTACTTC.

The chain is built from TRBV6-6 and TRBJ2-3, with 8 bases fitting TRBD2. Trimming took 6 bases from V and 2 from J; bases not matched to a gene: 7. The CDR3 runs to 15 residues. The germline gives CDR1 MNHNY, CDR2 SVGAGI (reference sequence). DNA of the CDR3: TGTGCCAGCAGGTTAAGCGGGGGCCCCACAGATACGCAGTATTTT. As protein: CASRLSGGPTDTQYF.

The rearrangement uses TRBV27 and TRBJ2-7, with D maybe TRBD1 (6 bases). There are 13 residues in the CDR3. The germline CDR1 and CDR2 sequences are MNHEY and SMNVEV (reference sequence). V lost 5 bases and J 4 bases, leaving 12 bases between the germline ends. The CDR3 sequence is CASSPQGGYEQYF. The CDR3 region has the DNA TGTGCCAGCAGTCCACAGGGTGGATACGAGCAGTACTTC.